The 27 T cell receptor beta chains reported below all come from one sample, sequenced in a study of shared clonotypes between healthy human individuals (dated by TCRdb to the early 2020s). Receptor amplification or capture employed the immunoSEQ multiplex PCR assay. The table was pulled from immuneACCESS by TCRdb, which kept in-frame rearrangements only. Such tables lose some clones; where checked, under half of the loss comes from unresolved V genes, and the rest has no known cause. For this sample the table gives about 550,000 clones, of which roughly 95% were detected only once. Jointly, the top ten make up approximately 0.1% of the sample. CD8 naive samples consisted of CD45RO-negative cells that were positively selected for CCR7, yielding a CD45RA+CCR7+ population without TemRA cells. Sequenced material: naive CD8+ T cells sorted from blood. Reading the label with the study, this specimen's cell subset or site is: CD45RA+CCR7+. Receptor source: a woman aged 25 to 39 in good health.

This clone was recorded once. The chain couples TRBV7-9 to TRBJ2-7; TRBD2 aligns across 10 bases. With 6 bases clipped from V and 6 bases from J, the junction kept 11 bases outside the gene matches. Germline V lookup: CDR1 SEHNR, CDR2 FQNEAQ (reference sequence). The CDR3 spans 15 residues. For the CDR3, the DNA is TGTGCCAGCAGTCCTATCCTAGCGGGAGTTGGCGAGCAGTACTTC. This encodes CASSPILAGVGEQYF.

This rearrangement joins TRBV2 to TRBJ2-7, with D possibly TRBD2 on 5 matching bases. V gave up 7 bases and J gave up 0 bases, with 16 bases separating them. The CDR3 extends over 15 amino acids. CDR1 and CDR2 (germline): SNHLY, FYNNEI. The CDR3 bases are TGTGCCAGCAAGTACGATACGGGGAGCTCCTACGAGCAGTACTTC. It encodes CASKYDTGSSYEQYF. The full variable domain, rest sourced from reference TRBV2 and TRBJ2-7, is EPEVTQTPSHQVTQMGQEVILRCVPISNHLYFYWYRQILGQKVEFLVSFYNNEISEKSEIFDDQFSVERPDGSNFTLKIRSTKLEDSAMYFCASKYDTGSSYEQYFGPGTRLTVT.

This chain uses TRBV7-9 with TRBJ1-5; unclear D gene. Germline lookup yields CDR1 SEHNR and CDR2 FQNEAQ (reference sequence). V was pared by 5 bases and J by 5 bases, with 10 bases between. The CDR3 runs 13 residues. The CDR3 nucleotides are TGTGCCAGCAGCCCAGCGGTGGATCAGCCCCAGCATTTT. Its translation: CASSPAVDQPQHF. Supplemented by reference TRBV7-9 and TRBJ1-5, the full variable domain reads DTGVSQNPRHKITKRGQNVTFRCDPISEHNRLYWYRQTLGQGPEFLTYFQNEAQLEKSRLLSDRFSAERPKGSFSTLEIQRTEQGDSAMYLCASSPAVDQPQHFGDGTRLSIL.

V is TRBV5-8 and J is TRBJ2-7; the D gene is possibly TRBD1 (5 bases). The germline CDR1 and CDR2 sequences are SGHTS and YDEGEE. V gave up 5 bases and J gave up 0 bases, with 15 bases separating them. The CDR3 totals 15 residues. The CDR3 DNA reads as TGTGCCAGCAGGGGCTTGACAGTTAGCTCCTACGAGCAGTACTTC. It specifies CASRGLTVSSYEQYF.

The chain joins TRBV28 to TRBJ1-3; 7 bases map to TRBD1. V shed 5 bases and J 1 base; nucleotides not matched to a gene: 11. Germline V gene data show CDR1 as MDHEN and CDR2 as SYDVKM. The CDR3 length is 17 residues. CDR3 bases: TGTGCCAGCAGTGACGTCGGGACAGCTGCTTCTGGAAACACCATATATTTT. It specifies CASSDVGTAASGNTIYF.

V and J are TRBV27 and TRBJ2-1, with TRBD2 as a possible D gene (6 bases). Germline assignment: CDR1 MNHEY and CDR2 SMNVEV (reference sequence). Trimming removed 10 bases at V and 8 bases at J, with 15 bases between. CDR3 length: 12 amino acids. Here the CDR3 reads CATSGGTHEQFF. CDR3 nucleotide sequence: TGTGCCACCTCGGGCGGGACCCATGAGCAGTTCTTC.

The chain employs TRBV10-3 and TRBJ2-7, with D perhaps matching TRBD1 (6 bases). CDR3 length: 16 amino acids. Trimming took off 0 bases at V and 3 bases at J, with 15 bases between the two ends. The germline V gene encodes CDR1 ENHRY and CDR2 SYGVKD. In nucleotides, the CDR3 is TGTGCCATCAGTGAGTCGGCAGCAGGGGCACTCTACGAGCAGTACTTC. This codes for CAISESAAGALYEQYF.

V usage is TRBV4-1 and J usage is TRBJ2-7, with TRBD2 matching 8 bases. Germline V gene data show CDR1 as MGHRA and CDR2 as YSYEKL. Trimming removed 5 bases from V and 3 bases from J; junction bases left unmatched: 9. CDR3 length equals 15 residues. The DNA of the CDR3 is TGCGCCAGCAGCAGAGTTGGGACTAGAGACTACGAGCAGTACTTC. Encoded protein: CASSRVGTRDYEQYF.

V is TRBV27 and J is TRBJ2-5, with a possible D match to TRBD2 (5 bases). V lost 6 bases and J 2 bases, leaving 13 bases between the germline ends. CDR3 size: 14 residues. Germline V gene lookup returns CDR1 MNHEY and CDR2 SMNVEV (reference sequence). CDR3 nucleotide sequence: TGTGCCAGCAGCAAAGTTCCGGGACAAGAGACCCAGTACTTC. Protein: CASSKVPGQETQYF.

The table lists this clone with a count of one. The chain employs TRBV7-8 and TRBJ2-6, with D unclear. The CDR3 is 15 amino acids. Germline CDR1 and CDR2: SGHVS and FQNEAQ. V was pared by 5 bases and J by 2 bases, with 10 bases between. The CDR3 region is CASSLPVAGANVLTF. DNA of the CDR3: TGTGCCAGCAGCCTTCCGGTAGCTGGGGCCAACGTCCTGACTTTC.

As DNA, the CDR3 is TGTGCCAGCAGTTTTGTAGGAGGGAGCACAGATACGCAGTATTTT. Residues: CASSFVGGSTDTQYF. The rearrangement uses TRBV27 and TRBJ2-3, with D possibly matching TRBD2 (6 bases). The CDR3 has 15 residues. V dropped 3 bases and J dropped 0 bases, with 10 bases sitting between them. Per the germline V gene, CDR1 is MNHEY and CDR2 is SMNVEV (reference sequence).

Details on this clone: This CDR3 is also generated by other DNA sequences in the sample. The chain combines TRBV10-1 with TRBJ2-2; no clear D. Trimming took 2 bases from V and 4 from J, leaving 2 bases between them. The CDR3 has 12 amino acids. CDR1 and CDR2 (germline): WNHNN, SYGVQD (reference sequence). CDR3 nucleotide sequence: TGCGCCAGCAGTGAGGGCACCGGGGAGCTGTTTTTT. Translating it yields CASSEGTGELFF.

V gene TRBV15 combines with J gene TRBJ2-1; D remains ambiguous. Trimming removed 0 bases at V and 5 bases at J, with 8 bases between. The CDR3 totals 14 residues. Per the germline V gene, CDR1 is LNHNV and CDR2 is YYDKDF (reference sequence). The CDR3 DNA is TGTGCCACCAGCAGAGAAGGCGAACACAATGAGCAGTTCTTC. This gives the protein CATSREGEHNEQFF.

V and J are TRBV6-5 and TRBJ2-7; D is perhaps TRBD2 (5 bases). Germline V lookup: CDR1 MNHEY, CDR2 SVGAGI. Trimming left V 6 bases short and J 2 bases short, with 14 bases between. The CDR3 totals 14 residues. CDR3 coding DNA: TGTGCCAGCAGCCGGGGATTAGGAGCCTACGAGCAGTACTTC. As protein: CASSRGLGAYEQYF.

This rearrangement joins TRBV27 to TRBJ2-1; D is unresolved. The germline V gene encodes CDR1 MNHEY and CDR2 SMNVEV (reference sequence). There are 12 residues in the CDR3. The germline V and J ends were trimmed by 3 bases and 10 bases, with 10 bases remaining between them. CDR3 in amino acids: CASSFVKGEQFF. As DNA, the CDR3 is TGTGCCAGCAGTTTCGTCAAAGGGGAGCAGTTCTTC.

A word on this clone: This specimen includes other DNA sequences encoding the same CDR3. V and J are TRBV27 and TRBJ2-7; D is tentatively TRBD1 or TRBD2 (6 bases each). V lost 7 bases to trimming and J lost 0 bases, with 10 bases between them. The CDR3 consists of 13 residues. The germline gives CDR1 MNHEY, CDR2 SMNVEV (reference sequence). CDR3 coding DNA: TGTGCCAGCAAGGGGGGAACCTCCTACGAGCAGTACTTC. Protein: CASKGGTSYEQYF.

The chain carries TRBV10-3 and TRBJ2-1; 9 bases are a match to TRBD1. The CDR3 extends over 14 amino acids. The germline V gene has CDR1 ENHRY and CDR2 SYGVKD. J was trimmed by 9 bases and V by 2 bases; bases with no gene match: 5. CDR3: CAISEPTGGGEQFF. CDR3 nucleotide sequence: TGTGCCATCAGTGAGCCGACAGGGGGAGGTGAGCAGTTCTTC.

CDR3 sequence: CASSLMGEGQPQHF. In nucleotides, the CDR3 is TGTGCCAGCAGTTTGATGGGGGAAGGGCAGCCCCAGCATTTT. The chain joins TRBV28 to TRBJ1-5; maybe TRBD1 (5 bases). CDR1 is MDHEN, CDR2 SYDVKM, per germline. This CDR3 spans 14 amino acids. Trimming stripped 3 bases from V and 7 bases from J, with 13 bases between.

The gene calls are TRBV19 and TRBJ1-5; D is undetermined. The V gene lost 2 bases and the J gene lost 2 bases, with 10 bases spanning the gap. The CDR3 length is 15 residues. Per germline, CDR1 LNHDA and CDR2 SQIVND (reference sequence). CDR3 amino acids: CASSISGFGNQPQHF. For the CDR3, the DNA is TGTGCCAGTAGTATATCTGGGTTCGGCAATCAGCCCCAGCATTTT.

This sequence joins TRBV6-5 and TRBJ1-1; no reliable D call. Between the trimmed V and J ends, which lost 0 bases and 0 bases, there was a span of 8 bases. CDR3 length equals 15 residues. From germline, CDR1 is MNHEY and CDR2 SVGAGI. In nucleotides, the CDR3 is TGTGCCAGCAGTTACTCTTGGGCTATGAACACTGAAGCTTTCTTT. Amino acids: CASSYSWAMNTEAFF.

The chain uses TRBV6-6 and TRBJ2-3; TRBD1 matches at 8 bases. V was clipped by 2 bases and J by 4 bases; unmatched bases: 2. This CDR3 has 14 residues. Germline values: CDR1 MNHNY, CDR2 SVGAGI (reference sequence). The CDR3 bases are TGTGCCAGCAGTTACGCGACAGGGGCAGATACGCAGTATTTT. Amino acid sequence: CASSYATGADTQYF.

The rearrangement links TRBV2 to TRBJ2-5, with 8 positions matching TRBD2. This CDR3 has 14 residues. The junction had 6 bases not matched to a gene; V was cut back by 4 bases and J by 5 bases. In germline, CDR1 is SNHLY, CDR2 FYNNEI. For the CDR3, the DNA is TGTGCCAGCAGTGGAGCGGGAGCTGGGGAGACCCAGTACTTC. Protein sequence: CASSGAGAGETQYF.

The chain is built from TRBV19 and TRBJ2-1, with no clear D. Per the germline V gene, CDR1 is LNHDA and CDR2 is SQIVND (reference sequence). Trimming pared 5 bases from V and 7 bases from J, leaving 24 bases between. The CDR3 runs 17 residues. The CDR3 region has the DNA TGTGCCAGTAGTGACGCGACCAATTGGAACGGCTGGAATGAGCAGTTCTTC. It translates to CASSDATNWNGWNEQFF.

The V and J genes are TRBV6-5 and TRBJ2-7, with a weak D call TRBD1 (5 bases). Germline CDR1 MNHEY, CDR2 SVGAGI. Trimming cost V 5 bases and J 6 bases, with 11 bases left between them. The CDR3 is 12 amino acids. The CDR3 DNA follows: TGTGCCAGCAGTAAGCAGGGTGGCGAGCAGTACTTC. It specifies CASSKQGGEQYF.

This rearrangement joins TRBV10-3 to TRBJ1-1, with D unresolved. The ends were cut back, 6 bases at V and 4 bases at J, with 9 bases in the middle. Germline V gene data show CDR1 as ENHRY and CDR2 as SYGVKD. The CDR3 extends over 12 amino acids. CDR3 residues: CAISTGPTEAFF. CDR3 coding DNA: TGTGCCATCAGCACCGGGCCCACTGAAGCTTTCTTT.

The chain has TRBV29-1 and TRBJ1-1, with D tentatively TRBD1 (5 bases). Germline CDR1 reads SQVTM; CDR2 reads ANQGSEA. V was pared by 5 bases and J by 2 bases, with 21 bases between. The CDR3 has 16 amino acids. DNA of the CDR3: TGCAGCGTTCACACAAGGTGGGCAGGGAGTAACACTGAAGCTTTCTTT. As protein: CSVHTRWAGSNTEAFF. Combining the CDR3 with reference TRBV29-1 and TRBJ1-1 gives the whole variable domain SAVISQKPSRDICQRGTSLTIQCQVDSQVTMMFWYRQQPGQSLTLIATANQGSEATYESGFVIDKFPISRPNLTFSTLTVSNMSPEDSSIYLCSVHTRWAGSNTEAFFGQGTRLTVV.

This clone occurred once. The chain recombines TRBV29-1 with TRBJ2-7; D not certain. The CDR3 is made up of 11 amino acids. Germline lookup yields CDR1 SQVTM and CDR2 ANQGSEA. Trimming cost V 7 bases and J 0 bases, with 7 bases left between them. CDR3 loop: CSARVSYEQYF. As DNA, the CDR3 is TGCAGCGCCCGGGTCTCCTACGAGCAGTACTTC.